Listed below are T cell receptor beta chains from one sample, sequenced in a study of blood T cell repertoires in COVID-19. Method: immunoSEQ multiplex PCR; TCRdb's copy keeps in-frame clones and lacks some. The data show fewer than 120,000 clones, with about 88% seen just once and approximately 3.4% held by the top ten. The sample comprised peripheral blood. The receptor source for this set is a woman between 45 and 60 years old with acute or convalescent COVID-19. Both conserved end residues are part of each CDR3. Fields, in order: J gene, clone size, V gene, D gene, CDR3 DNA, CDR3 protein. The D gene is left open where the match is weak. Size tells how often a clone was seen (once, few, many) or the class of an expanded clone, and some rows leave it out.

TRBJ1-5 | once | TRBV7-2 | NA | TGTGCCAGCAGCTCTCAGAGCAATCAGCCCCAGCATTTT | CASSSQSNQPQHF
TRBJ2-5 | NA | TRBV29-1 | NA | TGTAGCGTTGAGGGGGACGGCCAGGGGGAGACCCAGTACTTC | CSVEGDGQGETQYF
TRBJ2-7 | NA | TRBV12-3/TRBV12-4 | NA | TGTGCCAGCAGACTAGCTGGGCGTGGGCAGTACTTC | CASRLAGRGQYF
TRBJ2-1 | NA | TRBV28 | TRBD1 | TGTGCCAGCAGTTTAAGGGGGACAGGGGGTAATGAGCAGTTCTTC | CASSLRGTGGNEQFF
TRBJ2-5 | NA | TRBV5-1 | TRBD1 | TGCGCCAGCAGCTACACAGGGGAAGAGACCCAGTACTTC | CASSYTGEETQYF
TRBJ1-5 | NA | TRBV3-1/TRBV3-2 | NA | TGTGCCAGCAGCCAAGGCCCAGGGAAGTATCAGCCCCAGCATTTT | CASSQGPGKYQPQHF
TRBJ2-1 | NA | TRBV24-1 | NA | TGTGCCACCAGTGATTTTTTGCTCGGGAATGAGCAGTTCTTC | CATSDFLLGNEQFF
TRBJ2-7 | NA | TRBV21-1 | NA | TGTGCCAGCAGCGCCCGAGGGACTAGCGGGAGGAAAAACGAGCAGTACTTC | CASSARGTSGRKNEQYF
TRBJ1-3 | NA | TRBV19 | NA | TGTGCCAGTAGTATCTGGCCCATTTCCTCTGGAAACACCATATATTTT | CASSIWPISSGNTIYF
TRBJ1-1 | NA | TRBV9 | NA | TGTGCCAGCAGCCCCCGAGGCACTGTGATCACTGAAGCTTTCTTT | CASSPRGTVITEAFF
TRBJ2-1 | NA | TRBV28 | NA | TGTGCCAGCAAACTTCCCGACTTCAACAATGAGCAGTTCTTC | CASKLPDFNNEQFF
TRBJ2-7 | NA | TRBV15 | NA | TGTGCCACCAGCTTCTCCAGGGGCTACGAGCAGTACTTC | CATSFSRGYEQYF
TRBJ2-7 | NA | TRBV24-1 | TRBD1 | TGTGCCACCAGTGGGGGACAGGGGCCCTACGAGCAGTACTTC | CATSGGQGPYEQYF
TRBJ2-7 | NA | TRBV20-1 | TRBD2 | TGCAGTGCTAGTGCGGGACTAGCGGGAGGGAGCTCCTACGAGCAGTACTTC | CSASAGLAGGSSYEQYF
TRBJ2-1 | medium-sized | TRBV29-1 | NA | TGCAGCGTGGTAGGGGACAATGAGCAGTTCTTC | CSVVGDNEQFF
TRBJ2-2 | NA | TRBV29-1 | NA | TGCAGCGTTGCGCTAGCAGAGAACACCGGGGAGCTGTTTTTT | CSVALAENTGELFF
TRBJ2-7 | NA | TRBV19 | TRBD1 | TGTGCCAGTAGTATCGGGGGACAGGCTCGGCCCAACTACGAGCAGTACTTC | CASSIGGQARPNYEQYF
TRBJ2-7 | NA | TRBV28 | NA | TGTGCCAGCAGTTTAAGTAGATTCTCCTACGAGCAGTACTTC | CASSLSRFSYEQYF
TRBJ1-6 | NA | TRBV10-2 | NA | TGCGCCAGCAAGACAGGCCCTCGCGGTGGGTCCTATAATTCACCCCTCCACTTT | CASKTGPRGGSYNSPLHF
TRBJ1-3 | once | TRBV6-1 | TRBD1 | TGTGCCAGCAGTAAAGCCCAACAGGGGGCGGGAGGAAACACCATATATTTT | CASSKAQQGAGGNTIYF
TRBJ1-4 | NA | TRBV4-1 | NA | TGCGCCAGCAGCCCCGGGGGGCAGGGAGGCGAAAAACTGTTTTTT | CASSPGGQGGEKLFF
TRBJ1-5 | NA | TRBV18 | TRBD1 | TGTGCCAGCTCACCGGGACAGATACACAATCAGCCCCAGCATTTT | CASSPGQIHNQPQHF
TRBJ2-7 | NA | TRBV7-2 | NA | TGTGCCAGCAGCTTAGGCATAGCGGATACCTACGAGCAGTACTTC | CASSLGIADTYEQYF
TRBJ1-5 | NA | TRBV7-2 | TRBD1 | TGTGCCAGCAGCTTAGCGGGACAGGTACGTCAGCCCCAGCATTTT | CASSLAGQVRQPQHF
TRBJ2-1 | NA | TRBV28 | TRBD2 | TGTGCCAGCAGTCGAGGGACTAGCGGCATCAATGAGCAGTTCTTC | CASSRGTSGINEQFF
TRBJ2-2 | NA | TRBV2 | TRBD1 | TGTGCCAGCAGAGATCGGACAGGGGTCGTCGCCGGGGAGCTGTTTTTT | CASRDRTGVVAGELFF
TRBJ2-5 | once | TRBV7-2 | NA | TGTGCCAGCAGCTTAGGTCAGGGAGGGGGTCAAGAGACCCAGTACTTC | CASSLGQGGGQETQYF
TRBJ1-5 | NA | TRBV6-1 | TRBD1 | TGTGCCAGCAGTGAACTGGGACAGGGCGGTCAGCCCCAGCATTTT | CASSELGQGGQPQHF
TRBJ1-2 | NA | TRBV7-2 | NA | TGTGCCAGCAGCTTAGATACGGGGAACTATGGCTACACCTTC | CASSLDTGNYGYTF
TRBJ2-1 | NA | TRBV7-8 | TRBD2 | TGTGCCAGCAGCCCTCCGAAGCGGGAGGGCCTATACAATGAGCAGTTCTTC | CASSPPKREGLYNEQFF
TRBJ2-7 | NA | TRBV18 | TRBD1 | TGTGCCAGCTCACCAGGGGACAGCCAGGAGCAGTACTTC | CASSPGDSQEQYF
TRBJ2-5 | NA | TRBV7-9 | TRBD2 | TGTGCCAGCAGCCCGAAACTTGTCCTGCGGGGGGAGACCCAGTACTTC | CASSPKLVLRGETQYF
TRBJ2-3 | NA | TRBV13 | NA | TGTGCCAGCAGCTCCTCCCATACGCAGTATTTT | CASSSSHTQYF
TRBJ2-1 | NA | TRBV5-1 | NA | TGCGCCAGCAGCTTGGCCGAGGGTATCCCCTACAATGAGCAGTTCTTC | CASSLAEGIPYNEQFF
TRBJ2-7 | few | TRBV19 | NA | TGTGCCAGTAGTCAAGCGTACGAGCAGTACTTC | CASSQAYEQYF
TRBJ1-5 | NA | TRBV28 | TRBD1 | TGTGCCAGCAGTCCTAGCCTTGGGACAGGCGATCAGCCCCAGCATTTT | CASSPSLGTGDQPQHF
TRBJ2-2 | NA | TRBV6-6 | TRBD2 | TGTGCCAGCAGTTACTCGTTTAGCGGGAAGGGCGGGGAGCTGTTTTTT | CASSYSFSGKGGELFF
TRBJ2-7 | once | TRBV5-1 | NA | TGCGCCAGCAGCTTGACGACCCCGGGATCCCCGTACTTC | CASSLTTPGSPYF